The 11 T cell receptor beta chains below all came from one sample that was sequenced in a study of T cell repertoires in ileal Crohn's disease (dated 2019 in TCRdb). According to the study, the label for this sample's time point signals: inflamed ileum from the surgical specimen. The library was made by the immunoSEQ multiplex PCR assay. Imported from immuneACCESS, the table was reduced by TCRdb to in-frame sequences with V and J called. These copies leave out some clones; in studies compared against another copy, an unresolved V gene accounts for under half, and the cause of the remainder is not known. A total of more than 11,000 clones appear in this sample, more than 60% of them only once. The ten largest make up more than 11% of the sample. Sequenced sample: ileal tissue. All receptors come from an adult with Crohn's disease.

This clone ranks as medium-sized. The rearrangement links TRBV29-1 to TRBJ1-1, with TRBD1 identical over 9 bases. Germline values: CDR1 SQVTM, CDR2 ANQGSEA. The V gene end was trimmed by 3 bases and the J gene end by 4 bases; junction bases not matched to a gene: 6. The length of the CDR3 is 14 residues. CDR3 sequence reads: CSVDGDRVSTEAFF. The DNA for the CDR3 is TGCAGCGTTGATGGGGACAGGGTCAGCACTGAAGCTTTCTTT.

The V and J genes are TRBV7-1 and TRBJ1-3; D gene unclear. TRBV7-1 is identified as an open reading frame with a role that is uncertain. This CDR3 is 13 amino acids long. Trimming stripped 8 bases from V and 4 bases from J, with 12 bases between. The CDR3 DNA is TGTGCCAGCGCCTCGGGATTAGGAAACACCATATATTTT. This gives the protein CASASGLGNTIYF.

The chain couples TRBV27 to TRBJ2-5, with D possibly being TRBD2 (5 bases). V was clipped by 6 bases and J by 4 bases, with 27 bases between them. The CDR3 is 18 residues long. In germline, CDR1 is MNHEY, CDR2 SMNVEV (reference sequence). The CDR3 nucleotides are TGTGCCAGCAGCCTTAAAGCCGGACTCCTCTTACCGCTAGAGACCCAGTACTTC. It codes for CASSLKAGLLLPLETQYF.

The genes are TRBV9 and TRBJ1-2; no firm D call. The V end lost 0 bases, the J end lost 3 bases, and 6 bases lay between the germline ends. The length of the CDR3 is 13 residues. From germline, CDR1 is SGDLS and CDR2 YYNGEE. As DNA, the CDR3 is TGTGCCAGCAGCGTAGGTGGGGACTATGGCTACACCTTC. Protein: CASSVGGDYGYTF. The whole variable domain, remainder taken from reference TRBV9 and TRBJ1-2, is DSGVTQTPKHLITATGQRVTLRCSPRSGDLSVYWYQQSLDQGLQFLIQYYNGEERAKGNILERFSAQQFPDLHSELNLSSLELGDSALYFCASSVGGDYGYTFGSGTRLTVV.

The rearrangement uses TRBV5-1 and TRBJ2-1, with D maybe TRBD1 (6 bases). V shed 4 bases and J shed 2 bases, with 13 bases lying between them. This CDR3 comprises 15 residues. The germline V gene encodes CDR1 SGHRS and CDR2 YFSETQ. CDR3 amino acids: CASSPIGTPYNEQFF. Written as DNA, the CDR3 is TGCGCCAGCAGCCCCATTGGGACACCCTACAATGAGCAGTTCTTC.

In its sample, this clone was seen a few times. J is TRBJ1-2 and V is TRBV4-2; TRBD1 matches at 9 bases. Germline CDR1 is LGHNA and CDR2 is YNFKEQ. J gave up 2 bases and V 3 bases, and 4 bases lay outside the gene matches. The CDR3 covers 15 residues. The CDR3 region is CASSQGGTGNYGYTF. The CDR3 bases are TGTGCCAGCAGCCAGGGAGGGACAGGGAACTATGGCTACACCTTC.

J is TRBJ1-5 and V is TRBV23-1; 10 positions match TRBD1. TRBV23-1 is identified as an open reading frame with a role that is uncertain. With V trimmed by 3 bases and J by 0 bases, 11 bases remained unmatched. The CDR3 has 19 residues. In DNA, the CDR3 is TGCGCCAGCAGTCATTTAGGGACAGGGGACCCTTCTAGCAATCAGCCCCAGCATTTT. Its protein product is CASSHLGTGDPSSNQPQHF.

The V call is TRBV9, the J call TRBJ2-1; D is perhaps TRBD2 (5 bases). Germline V gives CDR1 SGDLS, CDR2 YYNGEE. The V end lost 3 bases, the J end lost 3 bases, and 7 bases lay between the germline ends. The CDR3 sequence is 13 residues long. For the CDR3, the DNA is TGTGCCAGCAGCGAACGGGACTACAATGAGCAGTTCTTC. Its translation is CASSERDYNEQFF.

The chain has TRBV21-1 and TRBJ2-1; the table names TRBD2, a call not compared with the DNA. TRBV21-1 is listed as a pseudogene. CDR3 length: 17 residues. The CDR3 region is CASSKGVTSGVTHEQFF. DNA of the CDR3: TGTGCCAGCAGCAAAGGGGTGACTAGCGGGGTAACACATGAGCAGTTCTTC.

The chain employs TRBV5-1 and TRBJ2-1; the D is unclear. CDR1 is SGHRS and CDR2 is YFSETQ in the germline V gene. CDR3 length equals 13 residues. Trimming removed 2 bases from V and 12 bases from J, with 15 bases in between. DNA for the CDR3: TGCGCCAGCAGCTTCTACCCCGTACGCTCGCAGTTCTTC. Protein product: CASSFYPVRSQFF.

This chain links TRBV14 with TRBJ2-1; D is tentatively TRBD1 or TRBD2 (5 bases each). The CDR3 spans 14 residues. Between the trimmed V and J ends, which lost 8 bases and 1 base, there was a span of 12 bases. Germline V gives CDR1 SGHDN, CDR2 FVKESK. The CDR3 DNA sequence: TGTGCCAGCGGGGAGACAGAATCCTACAATGAGCAGTTCTTC. Translation gives CASGETESYNEQFF.